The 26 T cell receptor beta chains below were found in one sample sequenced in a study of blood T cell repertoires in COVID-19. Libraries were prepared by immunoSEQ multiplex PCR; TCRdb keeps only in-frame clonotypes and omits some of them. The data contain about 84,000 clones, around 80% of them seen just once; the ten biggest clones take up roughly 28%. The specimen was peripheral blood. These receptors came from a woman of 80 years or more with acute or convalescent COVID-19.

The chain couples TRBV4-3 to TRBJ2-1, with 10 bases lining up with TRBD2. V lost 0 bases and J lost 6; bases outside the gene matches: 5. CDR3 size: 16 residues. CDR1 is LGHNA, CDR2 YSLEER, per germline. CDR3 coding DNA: TGCGCCAGCAGCCAAGATGGCCTAGCGGGAGCCAATGAGCAGTTCTTC. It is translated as CASSQDGLAGANEQFF.

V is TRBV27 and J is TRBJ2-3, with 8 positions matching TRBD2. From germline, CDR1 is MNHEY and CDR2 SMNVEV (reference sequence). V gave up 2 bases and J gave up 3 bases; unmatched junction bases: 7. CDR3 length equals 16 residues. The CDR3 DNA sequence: TGTGCCAGCAGTTTAAGAGCGGGAGTGCAAACAGATACGCAGTATTTT. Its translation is CASSLRAGVQTDTQYF.

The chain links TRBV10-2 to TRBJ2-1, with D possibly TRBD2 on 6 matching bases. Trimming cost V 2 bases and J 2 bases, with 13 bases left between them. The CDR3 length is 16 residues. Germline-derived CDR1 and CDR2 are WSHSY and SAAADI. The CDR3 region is CASSEDLGGPYNEQFF. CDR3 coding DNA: TGCGCCAGCAGTGAGGATCTGGGAGGTCCCTACAATGAGCAGTTCTTC.

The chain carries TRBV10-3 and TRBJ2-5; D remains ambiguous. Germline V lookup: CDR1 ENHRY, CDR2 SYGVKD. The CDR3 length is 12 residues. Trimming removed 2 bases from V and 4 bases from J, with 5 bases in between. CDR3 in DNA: TGTGCCATCAGTGAGGCTATAGAGACCCAGTACTTC. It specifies CAISEAIETQYF.

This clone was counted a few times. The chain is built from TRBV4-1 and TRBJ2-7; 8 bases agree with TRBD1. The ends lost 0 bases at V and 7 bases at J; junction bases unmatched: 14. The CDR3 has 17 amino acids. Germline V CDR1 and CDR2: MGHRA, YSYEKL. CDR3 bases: TGCGCCAGCAGCCAAGAAGAGGTGTGGCAGGGGGCCGGTGAGCAGTACTTC. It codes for CASSQEEVWQGAGEQYF.

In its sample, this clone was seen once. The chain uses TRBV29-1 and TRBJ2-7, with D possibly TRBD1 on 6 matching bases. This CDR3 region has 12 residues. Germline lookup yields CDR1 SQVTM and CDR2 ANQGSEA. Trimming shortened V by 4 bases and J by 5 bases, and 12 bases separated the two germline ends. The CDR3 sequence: CSVVGRGHEQYF. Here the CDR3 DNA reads TGCAGCGTTGTGGGCAGGGGACACGAGCAGTACTTC.

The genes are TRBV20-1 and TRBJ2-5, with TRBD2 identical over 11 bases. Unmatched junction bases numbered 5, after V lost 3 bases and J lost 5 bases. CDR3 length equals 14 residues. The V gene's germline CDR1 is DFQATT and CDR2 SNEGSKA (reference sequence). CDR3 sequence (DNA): TGCAGTGCTAGTGGCACTAGCGGGAGTGAGACCCAGTACTTC. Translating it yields CSASGTSGSETQYF.

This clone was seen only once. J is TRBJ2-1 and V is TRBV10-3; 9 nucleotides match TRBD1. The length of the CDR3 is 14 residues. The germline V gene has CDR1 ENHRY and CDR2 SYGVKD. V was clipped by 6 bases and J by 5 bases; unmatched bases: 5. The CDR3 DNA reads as TGTGCCATCAGCGCCGGGACAGGGAACAATGAGCAGTTCTTC. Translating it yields CAISAGTGNNEQFF.

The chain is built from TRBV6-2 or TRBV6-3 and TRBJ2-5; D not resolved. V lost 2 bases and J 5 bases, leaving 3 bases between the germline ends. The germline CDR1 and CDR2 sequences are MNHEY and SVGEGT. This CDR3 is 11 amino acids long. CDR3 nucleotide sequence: TGTGCCAGCAGTTACCCTGAGACCCAGTACTTC. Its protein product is CASSYPETQYF.

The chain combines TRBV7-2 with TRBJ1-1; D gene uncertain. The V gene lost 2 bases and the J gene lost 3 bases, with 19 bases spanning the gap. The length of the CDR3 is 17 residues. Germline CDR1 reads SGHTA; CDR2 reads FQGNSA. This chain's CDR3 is CASSLRGVAYGDTEAFF. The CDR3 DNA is TGTGCCAGCAGCTTACGTGGGGTGGCCTACGGGGACACTGAAGCTTTCTTT.

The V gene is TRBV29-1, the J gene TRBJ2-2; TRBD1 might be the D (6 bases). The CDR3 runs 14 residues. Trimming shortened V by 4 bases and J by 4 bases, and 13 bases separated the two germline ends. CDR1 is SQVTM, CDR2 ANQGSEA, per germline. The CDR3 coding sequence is TGCAGCGTTGCCTGGACAGTTGGCACCGGGGAGCTGTTTTTT. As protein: CSVAWTVGTGELFF.

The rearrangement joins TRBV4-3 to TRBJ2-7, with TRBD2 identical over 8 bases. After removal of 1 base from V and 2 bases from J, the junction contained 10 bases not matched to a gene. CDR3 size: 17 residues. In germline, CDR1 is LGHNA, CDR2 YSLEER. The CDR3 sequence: CASSQASTEGLAYEQYF. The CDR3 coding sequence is TGCGCCAGCAGCCAAGCCTCCACCGAGGGACTAGCCTACGAGCAGTACTTC.

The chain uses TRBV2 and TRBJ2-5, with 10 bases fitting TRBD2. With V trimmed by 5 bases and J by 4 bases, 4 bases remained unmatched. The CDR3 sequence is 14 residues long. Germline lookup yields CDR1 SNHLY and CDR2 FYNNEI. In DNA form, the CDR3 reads TGTGCCAGCAGTCTGGGACTAGCGTCAGAGACCCAGTACTTC. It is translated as CASSLGLASETQYF.

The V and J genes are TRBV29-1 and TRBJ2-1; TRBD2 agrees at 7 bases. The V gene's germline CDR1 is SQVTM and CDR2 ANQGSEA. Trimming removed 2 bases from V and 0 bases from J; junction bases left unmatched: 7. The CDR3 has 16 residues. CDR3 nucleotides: TGCAGCGTTGAATCGAGCGGGGCGAGCTCCTACAATGAGCAGTTCTTC. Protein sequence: CSVESSGASSYNEQFF.

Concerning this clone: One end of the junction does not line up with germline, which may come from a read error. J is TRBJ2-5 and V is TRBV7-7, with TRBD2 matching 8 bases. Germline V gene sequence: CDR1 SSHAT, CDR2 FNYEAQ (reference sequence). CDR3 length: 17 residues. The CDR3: CASSWGASGRLSETQYF. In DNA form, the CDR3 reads TGTGCTAGCAGCTGGGGGGCTAGCGGGCGGTTGAGTGAGACCCAGTACTTC.

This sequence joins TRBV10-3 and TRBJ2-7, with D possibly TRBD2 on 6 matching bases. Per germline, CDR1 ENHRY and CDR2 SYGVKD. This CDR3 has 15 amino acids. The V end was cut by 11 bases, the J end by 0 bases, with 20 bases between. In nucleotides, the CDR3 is TGTGCCGCCGCGCGTGGGCCTAGCGACTCCTACGAGCAGTACTTC. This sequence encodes CAAARGPSDSYEQYF.

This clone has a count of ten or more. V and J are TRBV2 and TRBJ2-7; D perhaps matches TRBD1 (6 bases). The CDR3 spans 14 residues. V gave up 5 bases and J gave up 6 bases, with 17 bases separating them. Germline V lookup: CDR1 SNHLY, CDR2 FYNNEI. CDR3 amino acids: CASSPPIDRIEQYF. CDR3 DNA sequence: TGTGCCAGCAGTCCACCCATCGACAGGATCGAGCAGTACTTC. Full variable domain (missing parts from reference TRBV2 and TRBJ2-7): EPEVTQTPSHQVTQMGQEVILRCVPISNHLYFYWYRQILGQKVEFLVSFYNNEISEKSEIFDDQFSVERPDGSNFTLKIRSTKLEDSAMYFCASSPPIDRIEQYFGPGTRLTVT.

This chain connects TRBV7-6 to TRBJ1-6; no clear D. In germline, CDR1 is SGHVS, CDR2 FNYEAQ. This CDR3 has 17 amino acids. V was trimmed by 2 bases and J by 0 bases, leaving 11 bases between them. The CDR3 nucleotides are TGTGCCAGCAGCTTAAGCGCCCCAAGCTCCTATAATTCACCCCTCCACTTT. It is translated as CASSLSAPSSYNSPLHF.

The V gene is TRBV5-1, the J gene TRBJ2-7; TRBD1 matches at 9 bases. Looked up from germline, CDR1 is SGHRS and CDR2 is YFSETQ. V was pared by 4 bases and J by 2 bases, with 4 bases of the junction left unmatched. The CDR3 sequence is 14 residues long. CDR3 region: CASSEGTGTYEQYF. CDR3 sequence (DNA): TGCGCCAGCAGCGAGGGGACAGGGACCTACGAGCAGTACTTC.

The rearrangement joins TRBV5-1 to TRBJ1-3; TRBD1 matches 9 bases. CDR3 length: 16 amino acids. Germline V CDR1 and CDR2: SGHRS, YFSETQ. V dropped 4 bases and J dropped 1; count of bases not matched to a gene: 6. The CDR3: CASSPMGTGSGNTIYF. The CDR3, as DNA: TGCGCCAGCAGCCCAATGGGGACAGGGTCTGGAAACACCATATATTTT. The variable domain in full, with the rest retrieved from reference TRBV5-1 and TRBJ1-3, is KAGVTQTPRYLIKTRGQQVTLSCSPISGHRSVSWYQQTPGQGLQFLFEYFSETQRNKGNFPGRFSGRQFSNSRSEMNVSTLELGDSALYLCASSPMGTGSGNTIYFGEGSWLTVV.

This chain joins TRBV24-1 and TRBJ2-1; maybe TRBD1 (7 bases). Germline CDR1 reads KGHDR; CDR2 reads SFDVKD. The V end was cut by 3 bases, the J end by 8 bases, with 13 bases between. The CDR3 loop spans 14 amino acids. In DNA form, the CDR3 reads TGTGCCACCAGTGATCCGACAGGGAGGTATGAGCAGTTCTTC. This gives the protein CATSDPTGRYEQFF.

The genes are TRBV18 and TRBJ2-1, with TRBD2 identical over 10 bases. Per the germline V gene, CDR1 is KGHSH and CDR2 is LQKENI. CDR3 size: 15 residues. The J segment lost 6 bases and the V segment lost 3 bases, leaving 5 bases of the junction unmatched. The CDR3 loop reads CASSPRLAGSNEQFF. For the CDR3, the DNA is TGTGCCAGCTCACCGAGACTAGCGGGCTCCAATGAGCAGTTCTTC.

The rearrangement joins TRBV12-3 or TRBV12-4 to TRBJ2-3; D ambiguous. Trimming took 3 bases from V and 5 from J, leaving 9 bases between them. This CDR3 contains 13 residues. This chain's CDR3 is CASSFGQLDTQYF. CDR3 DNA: TGTGCCAGCAGTTTTGGGCAGCTAGATACGCAGTATTTT.

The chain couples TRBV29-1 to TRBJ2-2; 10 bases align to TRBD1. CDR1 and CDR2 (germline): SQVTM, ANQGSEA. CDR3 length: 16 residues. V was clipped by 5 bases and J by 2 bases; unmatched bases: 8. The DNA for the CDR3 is TGCAGCGTTCGGAGACAGGGGGCGGGTAACACCGGGGAGCTGTTTTTT. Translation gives CSVRRQGAGNTGELFF.

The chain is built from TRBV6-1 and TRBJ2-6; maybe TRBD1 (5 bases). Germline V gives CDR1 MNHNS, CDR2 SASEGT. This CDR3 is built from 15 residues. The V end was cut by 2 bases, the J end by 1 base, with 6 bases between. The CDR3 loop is CASSERTSGANVLTF. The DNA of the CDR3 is TGTGCCAGCAGTGAACGGACATCTGGGGCCAACGTCCTGACTTTC.

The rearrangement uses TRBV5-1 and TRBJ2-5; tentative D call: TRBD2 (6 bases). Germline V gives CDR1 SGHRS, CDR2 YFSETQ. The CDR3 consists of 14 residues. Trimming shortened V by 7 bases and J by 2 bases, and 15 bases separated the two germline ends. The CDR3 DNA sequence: TGCGCCAGCTCTACAAAACGGGGGCAAGAGACCCAGTACTTC. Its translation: CASSTKRGQETQYF. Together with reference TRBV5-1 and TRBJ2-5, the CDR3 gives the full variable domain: KAGVTQTPRYLIKTRGQQVTLSCSPISGHRSVSWYQQTPGQGLQFLFEYFSETQRNKGNFPGRFSGRQFSNSRSEMNVSTLELGDSALYLCASSTKRGQETQYFGPGTRLLVL.